The sequence of this T cell receptor beta chain was determined in a study of T cells in Graves' hyperthyroidism and ophthalmopathy. Study outcomes and limitations: Most clonotypes expanded in the thyroid (above 0.001) were also present in blood.

A few counts support this clonotype. Its antigen is currently unknown. RNA transcripts yielded amplified TCR beta CDR3 regions. Using the HTBI primer set, a first-round RT-PCR was run on the TCR CDR3. TCRdb ran MiXCR on the multiplex PCR reads and lists one entry per CDR3 protein. Found here are under 700,000 distinct CDR3 sequences, 16% of them singletons; the top ten hold roughly 18%. The junction had 9 bases not matched to a gene; V was cut back by 6 bases and J by 4 bases. This CDR3 has 15 residues. The germline V gene encodes CDR1 MDHEN and CDR2 SYDVKM. Those with hyperthyroidism were 18 to 65 years old, newly diagnosed, and ill for under 2 months.

J is TRBJ2-7 and V is TRBV28, with 10 bases fitting TRBD1. The sequenced sample consisted of blood. The TCR originated in a woman aged 18 to 35 with Graves' hyperthyroidism. The CDR3 nucleotides read TGTGCCAGCAGCCCCCTGGGACAGGGGAGGTACGAGCAGTACTTC. Translated: CASSPLGQGRYEQYF.